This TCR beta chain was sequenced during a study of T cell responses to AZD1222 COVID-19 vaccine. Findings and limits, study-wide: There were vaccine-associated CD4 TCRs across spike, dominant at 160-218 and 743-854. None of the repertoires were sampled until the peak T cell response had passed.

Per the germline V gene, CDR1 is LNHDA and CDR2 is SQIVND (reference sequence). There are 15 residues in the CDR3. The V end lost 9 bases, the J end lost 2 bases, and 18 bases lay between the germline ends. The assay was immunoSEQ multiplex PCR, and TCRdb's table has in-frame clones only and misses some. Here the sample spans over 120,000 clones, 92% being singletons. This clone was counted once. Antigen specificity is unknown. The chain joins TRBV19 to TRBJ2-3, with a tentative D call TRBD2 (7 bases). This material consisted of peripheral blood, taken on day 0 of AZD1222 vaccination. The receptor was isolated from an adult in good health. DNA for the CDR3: TGTGCCAGCGGGTGGGGTGCGGGGGCCACAGATACGCAGTATTTT. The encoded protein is CASGWGAGATDTQYF.